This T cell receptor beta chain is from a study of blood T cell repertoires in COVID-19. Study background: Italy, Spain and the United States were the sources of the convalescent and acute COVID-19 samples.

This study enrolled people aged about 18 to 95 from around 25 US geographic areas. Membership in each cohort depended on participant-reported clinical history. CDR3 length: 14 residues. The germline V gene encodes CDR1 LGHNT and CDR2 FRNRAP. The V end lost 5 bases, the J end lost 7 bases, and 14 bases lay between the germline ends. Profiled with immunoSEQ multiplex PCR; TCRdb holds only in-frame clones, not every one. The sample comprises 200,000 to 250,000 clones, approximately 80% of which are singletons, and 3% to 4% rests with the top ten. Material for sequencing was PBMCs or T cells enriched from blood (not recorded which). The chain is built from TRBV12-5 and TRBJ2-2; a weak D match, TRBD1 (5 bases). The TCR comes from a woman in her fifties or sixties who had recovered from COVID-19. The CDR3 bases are TGTGCTAGTGGTCTCTCAGGGTGGCACGGGGAGCTGTTTTTT. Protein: CASGLSGWHGELFF.